This TCR beta chain was identified in a study of long-term antiretroviral therapy in people with HIV. Researchers report immunoSEQ v3.0 was run at survey level. Profiled with immunoSEQ multiplex PCR; TCRdb holds only in-frame clones, not every one. The sample lists tens of thousands of clones; approximately 86% were seen once. This material consisted of unsorted PBMCs, taken 3 years after starting antiretroviral therapy. The sequence was collected from a middle-aged man with HIV.

CDR3 in DNA: TGTGCCAGCAGCCAAGATTTTCCGGGGTGGAATGGCTACACCTTC. Translating gives CASSQDFPGWNGYTF. V is TRBV14 and J is TRBJ1-2; D not resolved. Germline V gene lookup returns CDR1 SGHDN and CDR2 FVKESK. V was cut by 0 bases and J by 6 bases, with 14 bases left in between. This CDR3 is 15 amino acids long.